The sequence of this T cell receptor (beta chain) was determined in a study of T cells after yellow fever vaccination. About the study: SMART-Seq v4 Ultra Low Input handled preparation of low-cell-number fractions. General observations from the study: Weaker, the secondary response peaked sooner, at day 5 versus 15. Subsequent to the booster, the majority of primary-vaccination clones reappeared (around 96% CD4, around 85% CD8).

As regards this clonotype: Its antigen remains unknown. One end of the junction is discordant with germline, which a read error may explain.

MiXCR, run by TCRdb on the 5' RACE reads, gives a single entry per CDR3 protein. Counted here are 500,000 to 650,000 distinct CDR3 sequences, about 12% occurring once; the ten biggest clones make up 14% to 15%. The receptor was isolated from a man aged 25-45 years who received the YFV17D yellow fever vaccine. Specimen: PBMCs, collected on the day of the yellow fever booster vaccination.

CDR3 DNA: TGTGCTAGCAGCTTAGCGGTGCAGGGGGCAAATTCAGGGGAGACCCAGTACTTC. It encodes CASSLAVQGANSGETQYF. The V gene is TRBV7-7, the J gene TRBJ2-5, with 8 bases fitting TRBD1. Looked up from germline, CDR1 is SSHAT and CDR2 is FNYEAQ (reference sequence). The CDR3 extends over 18 amino acids.